Listed here are 5 T cell receptor beta chains from one sample, sequenced in a study of early T cells in non-severe SARS-CoV-2 infection (dated by TCRdb to the early 2020s). The library was produced with 5' RACE. The data were produced on a NextSeq 500. The public reads were reprocessed in TCRdb via fastp at Q25 and MiXCR, keeping in-frame beta chains. Rows with a matching CDR3 protein are joined into one entry that keeps the most common DNA and genes. For this sample the table gives roughly 48,000 distinct CDR3 sequences, of which about 8.2% were detected only once. The ten largest make up 9.4% of the sample. Sample: whole blood. These TCRs come from an adult who was a healthcare worker with PCR-confirmed SARS-CoV-2 infection or an uninfected control (not recorded which).

The sample holds a few counts of this clonotype. The V gene is TRBV12-3 or TRBV12-4, the J gene TRBJ2-7; 12 positions match TRBD2. V trimming: 6 bases; J trimming: 3 bases; junction bases outside the gene matches: 3. The CDR3 has 14 amino acids. CDR3 protein: CASSKTSGSYEQYF. CDR3 in DNA: TGTGCCAGCAGCAAGACTAGCGGGAGCTACGAGCAGTACTTC.

This clonotype has a count of ten or more. V gene TRBV5-6 combines with J gene TRBJ2-2; D is undetermined. The CDR3 is 14 residues long. V gave up 0 bases and J gave up 0 bases, with 3 bases separating them. The germline V gene has CDR1 SGHDT and CDR2 YYEEEE. The CDR3 sequence: CASSLGANTGELFF. Written as DNA, the CDR3 is TGTGCCAGCAGCTTGGGAGCGAACACCGGGGAGCTGTTTTTT.

This clonotype has at least ten counts. V gene TRBV20-1 combines with J gene TRBJ2-7; 8 bases align to TRBD1. The germline CDR1 and CDR2 sequences are DFQATT and SNEGSKA (reference sequence). The CDR3 is 13 amino acids. V was pared by 4 bases and J by 4 bases, with 6 bases of the junction left unmatched. CDR3 loop: CSAKGQGSYEQYF. CDR3 nucleotides: TGCAGTGCTAAAGGACAGGGAAGTTACGAGCAGTACTTC.

Ten or more counts support this clonotype. The chain recombines TRBV3-1 with TRBJ2-1; D possibly corresponds to TRBD2 (6 bases). The V gene lost 3 bases and the J gene lost 6 bases, with 12 bases spanning the gap. The germline CDR1 and CDR2 sequences are LGHDT and YNNKEL (reference sequence). The CDR3 covers 14 residues. In DNA, the CDR3 is TGTGCCAGCAGCCAGCCCAGGAGGGCCAATGAGCAGTTCTTC. It encodes CASSQPRRANEQFF.

This clonotype came up a few times. The chain is built from TRBV18 and TRBJ2-1; TRBD2 agrees at 8 bases. V trimming: 3 bases; J trimming: 10 bases; junction bases outside the gene matches: 5. The CDR3 is 13 amino acids. Germline V gives CDR1 KGHSH, CDR2 LQKENI. Written as DNA, the CDR3 is TGTGCCAGCTCACCGAGTGTAGCGGGGGAGCAGTTCTTC. It encodes CASSPSVAGEQFF.